This T cell receptor beta chain was found in a study of Graves' ophthalmopathy and Graves' hyperthyroidism. Study results and limitations: Between ophthalmopathy and stable hyperthyroidism, a 13-signature model drew a separation with roughly 88% sensitivity and around 80% specificity. Appearing in blood as well were most expanded thyroid clonotypes above 0.001 frequency.

Using RNA transcripts, the TCR beta CDR3 regions were amplified. HTBI primers served in a first-round RT-PCR, which a second-round multiplex PCR followed. TCRdb re-derived calls from the multiplex PCR reads in MiXCR, one entry per CDR3 protein. The sample lists some 160,000 distinct CDR3 sequences; 35% to 50% were seen once. The CDR3 totals 14 residues. Trimming took 0 bases from V and 3 from J, leaving 5 bases between them. Looked up from germline, CDR1 is MNHNS and CDR2 is SASEGT. By sample fraction, this clonotype is large (0.1 to 1%). Its antigen is not known. V and J are TRBV6-1 and TRBJ2-2; tentative D call: TRBD2 (5 bases). This receptor was obtained from a man under 40 with Graves' ophthalmopathy. The specimen was peripheral blood. This chain's CDR3 is CASSEAGDTGELFF. The CDR3 nucleotides are TGTGCCAGCAGTGAAGCGGGAGACACCGGGGAGCTGTTTTTT.